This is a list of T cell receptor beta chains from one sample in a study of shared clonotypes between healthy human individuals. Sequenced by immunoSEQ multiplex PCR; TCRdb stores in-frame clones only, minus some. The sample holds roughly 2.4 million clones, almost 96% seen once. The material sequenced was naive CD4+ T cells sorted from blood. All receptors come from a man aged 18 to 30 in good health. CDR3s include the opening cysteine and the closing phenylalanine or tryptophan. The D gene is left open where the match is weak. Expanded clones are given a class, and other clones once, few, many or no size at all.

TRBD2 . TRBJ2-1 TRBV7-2 TGTGCCAGCAGAGCCTCCGGGACTAGCGACAATGAGCAGTTCTTC CASRASGTSDNEQFF
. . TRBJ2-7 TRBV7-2 TGTGCCAGCAGCCGAACAGGGTACGAGCAGTACTTC CASSRTGYEQYF
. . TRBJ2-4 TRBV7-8 TGTGCCAGCAGCTTCAACGGGGCGTTAGCCAAAAACATTCAGTACTTC CASSFNGALAKNIQYF
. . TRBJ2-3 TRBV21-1 TGTGCCAGCAGCCATAGGGACTCTGATACGCAGTATTTT CASSHRDSDTQYF
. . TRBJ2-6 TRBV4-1 TGCGCCAGCAGCCACACAGGGGCCAACGTCCTGACTTTC CASSHTGANVLTF
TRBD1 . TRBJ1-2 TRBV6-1 TGTGCCAGCAGTGAGCAGGGGGCTACCGGATATGGCTACACCTTC CASSEQGATGYGYTF
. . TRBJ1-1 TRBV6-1 TGTGCCAGCAGTGAAGAGGGGGGTTCTGAAGCTTTCTTT CASSEEGGSEAFF
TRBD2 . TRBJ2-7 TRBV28 TGTGCCAGCAGTCCCTTCCTCGGACTAGCGGAATACTACGAGCAGTACTTC CASSPFLGLAEYYEQYF
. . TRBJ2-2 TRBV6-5 TGTGCCAGCAGCCGAAGGACAGAGAACACCGGGGAGCTGTTTTTT CASSRRTENTGELFF
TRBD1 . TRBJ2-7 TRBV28 TGTGCCAGCAGCCGGGGACAGGGAGTCTACGAGCAGTACTTC CASSRGQGVYEQYF
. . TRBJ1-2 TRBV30 TGTGCCTGGATGTCGAAGGGGGGCTACACCTTC CAWMSKGGYTF
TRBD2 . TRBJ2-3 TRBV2 TGTGCCAGCAGAATACATGGGGGGGTAGGAGATACGCAGTATTTT CASRIHGGVGDTQYF
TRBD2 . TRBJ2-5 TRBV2 TGTGCCAGCAGCTCGGGGCTAGCGGGAGTCGAGACCCAGTACTTC CASSSGLAGVETQYF
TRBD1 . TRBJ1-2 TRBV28 TGTGCCAGCAGTTTACCTAACGGACAGGTGATCGGCTACACCTTC CASSLPNGQVIGYTF
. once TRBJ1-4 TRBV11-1 TGTGCCAGCAGCCCCGACTCAGGCTGGGGTGAAAAACTGTTTTTT CASSPDSGWGEKLFF
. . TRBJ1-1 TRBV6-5 TGTGCCAGCAGCACCCCCGGGGGGCCGTTAGCTTTCTTT CASSTPGGPLAFF
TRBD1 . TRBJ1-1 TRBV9 TGTGCCAGCAGCCCCGACAGGGGGGACACTGAAGCTTTCTTT CASSPDRGDTEAFF
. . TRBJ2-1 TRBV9 TGTGCCAGCAGCGCCCGTGGTCTCAATGAGCAGTTCTTC CASSARGLNEQFF
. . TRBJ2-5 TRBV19 TGTGCCAGTAGAGGGCAGGCCCAAGAGACCCAGTACTTC CASRGQAQETQYF
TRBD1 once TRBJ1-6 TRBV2 TGTGCCAGCAGTCTGGACAGGGTAAATTCACCCCTCCACTTT CASSLDRVNSPLHF
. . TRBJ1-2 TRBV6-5 TGTGCCAGCAGCCGGGCCGGCTATGGCTACACCTTC CASSRAGYGYTF
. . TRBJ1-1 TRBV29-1 TGCAGCGCTGGGGGAGGGCTTAACACTGAAGCTTTCTTT CSAGGGLNTEAFF